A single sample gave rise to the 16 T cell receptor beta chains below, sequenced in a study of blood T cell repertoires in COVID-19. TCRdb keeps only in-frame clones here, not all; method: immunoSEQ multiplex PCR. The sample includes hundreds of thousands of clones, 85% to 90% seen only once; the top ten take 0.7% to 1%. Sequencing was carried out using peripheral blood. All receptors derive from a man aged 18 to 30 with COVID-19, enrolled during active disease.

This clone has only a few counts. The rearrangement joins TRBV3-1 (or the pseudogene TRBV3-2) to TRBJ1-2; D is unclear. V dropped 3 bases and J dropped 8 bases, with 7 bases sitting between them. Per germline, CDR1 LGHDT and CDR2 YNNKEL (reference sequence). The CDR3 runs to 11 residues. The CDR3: CASSHGWGYTF. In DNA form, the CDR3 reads TGTGCCAGCAGCCATGGCTGGGGCTACACCTTC.

The CDR3 DNA reads TGCGCCAGCAGCCGAGAACAGGGGTATGAGCAGTTCTTC. Its protein is CASSREQGYEQFF. This chain joins TRBV5-1 and TRBJ2-1, with 7 nucleotides matching TRBD1. The length of the CDR3 is 13 residues. Germline V CDR1 and CDR2: SGHRS, YFSETQ. V shed 4 bases and J 8 bases; nucleotides not matched to a gene: 6.

CDR3 region: CASSGAGRDTGELFF. CDR3 nucleotides: TGTGCCAGCAGCGGGGCAGGGAGGGACACCGGGGAGCTGTTTTTT. The chain links TRBV5-4 to TRBJ2-2; TRBD2 matches 7 bases. CDR3 size: 15 residues. Per the germline V gene, CDR1 is SGHNT and CDR2 is YYREEE (reference sequence). With V trimmed by 4 bases and J by 3 bases, 6 bases remained unmatched.

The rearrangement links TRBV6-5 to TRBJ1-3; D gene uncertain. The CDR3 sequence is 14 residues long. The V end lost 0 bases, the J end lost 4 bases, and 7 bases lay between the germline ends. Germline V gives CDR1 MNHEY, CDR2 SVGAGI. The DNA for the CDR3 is TGTGCCAGCAGTTACTCGAGAACCGGAAACACCATATATTTT. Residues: CASSYSRTGNTIYF.

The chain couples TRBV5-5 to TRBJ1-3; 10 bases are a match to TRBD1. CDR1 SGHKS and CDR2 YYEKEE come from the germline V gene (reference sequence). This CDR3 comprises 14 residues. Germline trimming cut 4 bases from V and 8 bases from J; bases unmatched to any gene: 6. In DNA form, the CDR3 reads TGTGCCAGCAGCCGGACAGGGGGATCCGACACCATATATTTT. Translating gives CASSRTGGSDTIYF. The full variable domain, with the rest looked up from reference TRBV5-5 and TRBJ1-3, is DAGVTQSPTHLIKTRGQQVTLRCSPISGHKSVSWYQQVLGQGPQFIFQYYEKEERGRGNFPDRFSARQFPNYSSELNVNALLLGDSALYLCASSRTGGSDTIYFGEGSWLTVV.

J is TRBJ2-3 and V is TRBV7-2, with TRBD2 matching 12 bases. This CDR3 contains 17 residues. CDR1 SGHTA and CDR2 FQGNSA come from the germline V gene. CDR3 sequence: CVSTRLAGGRGTDTQYF. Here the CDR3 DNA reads TGTGTCTCCACCCGGCTAGCGGGGGGGCGGGGCACAGATACGCAGTATTTT. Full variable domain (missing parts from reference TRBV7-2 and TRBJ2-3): GAGVSQSPSNKVTEKGKDVELRCDPISGHTALYWYRQSLGQGLEFLIYFQGNSAPDKSGLPSDRFSAERTGGSVSTLTIQRTQQEDSAVYLCVSTRLAGGRGTDTQYFGPGTRLTVL.

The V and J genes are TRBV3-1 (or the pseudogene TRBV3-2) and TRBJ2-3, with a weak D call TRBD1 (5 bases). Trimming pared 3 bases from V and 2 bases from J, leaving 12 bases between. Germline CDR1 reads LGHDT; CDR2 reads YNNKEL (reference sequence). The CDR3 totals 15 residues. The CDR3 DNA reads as TGTGCCAGCAGCCACGGCAGGGATCTCACAGATACGCAGTATTTT. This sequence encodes CASSHGRDLTDTQYF.

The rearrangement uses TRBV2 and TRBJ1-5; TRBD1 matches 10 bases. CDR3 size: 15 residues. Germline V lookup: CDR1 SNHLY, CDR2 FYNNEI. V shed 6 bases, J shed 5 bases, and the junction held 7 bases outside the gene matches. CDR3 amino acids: CASRDGQGGYQPQHF. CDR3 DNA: TGTGCCAGCAGGGACGGACAGGGGGGATATCAGCCCCAGCATTTT. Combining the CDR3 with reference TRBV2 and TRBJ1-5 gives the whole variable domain EPEVTQTPSHQVTQMGQEVILRCVPISNHLYFYWYRQILGQKVEFLVSFYNNEISEKSEIFDDQFSVERPDGSNFTLKIRSTKLEDSAMYFCASRDGQGGYQPQHFGDGTRLSIL.

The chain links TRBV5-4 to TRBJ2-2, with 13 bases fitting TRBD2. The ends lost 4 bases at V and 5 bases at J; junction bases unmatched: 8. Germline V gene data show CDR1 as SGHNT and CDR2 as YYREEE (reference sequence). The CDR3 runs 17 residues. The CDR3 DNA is TGTGCCAGCAGCCATGGACTAGCGGGGGCCCGGACCGGGGAGCTGTTTTTT. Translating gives CASSHGLAGARTGELFF.

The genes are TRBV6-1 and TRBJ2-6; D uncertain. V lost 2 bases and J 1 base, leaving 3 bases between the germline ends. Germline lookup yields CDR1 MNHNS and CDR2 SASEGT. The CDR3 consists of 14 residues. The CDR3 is CASSEQSGANVLTF. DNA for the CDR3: TGTGCCAGCAGTGAACAGTCTGGGGCCAACGTCCTGACTTTC.

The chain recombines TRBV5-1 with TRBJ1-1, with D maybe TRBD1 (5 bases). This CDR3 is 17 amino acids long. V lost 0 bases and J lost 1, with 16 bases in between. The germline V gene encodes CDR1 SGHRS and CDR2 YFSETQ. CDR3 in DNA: TGCGCCAGCAGCTTGGCCGACAGACGACCAAAGAACACTGAAGCTTTCTTT. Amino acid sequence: CASSLADRRPKNTEAFF.

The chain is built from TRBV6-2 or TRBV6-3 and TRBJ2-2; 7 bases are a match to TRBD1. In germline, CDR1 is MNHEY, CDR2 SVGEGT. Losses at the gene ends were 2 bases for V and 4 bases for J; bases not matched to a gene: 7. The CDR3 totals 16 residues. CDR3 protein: CASSYRTGQGTGELFF. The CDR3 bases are TGTGCCAGCAGTTACCGGACAGGACAAGGCACCGGGGAGCTGTTTTTT.

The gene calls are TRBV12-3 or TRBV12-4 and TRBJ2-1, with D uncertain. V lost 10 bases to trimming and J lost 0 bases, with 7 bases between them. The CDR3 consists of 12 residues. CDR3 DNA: TGTGCCACCCGCAGCTCCTACAATGAGCAGTTCTTC. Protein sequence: CATRSSYNEQFF.

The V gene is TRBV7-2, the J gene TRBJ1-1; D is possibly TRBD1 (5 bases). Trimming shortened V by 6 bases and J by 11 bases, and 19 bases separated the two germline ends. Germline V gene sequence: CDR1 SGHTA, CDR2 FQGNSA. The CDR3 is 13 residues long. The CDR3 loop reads CASRGERGREAFF. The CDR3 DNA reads TGTGCCAGCAGAGGGGAAAGGGGTAGAGAGGCTTTCTTT.

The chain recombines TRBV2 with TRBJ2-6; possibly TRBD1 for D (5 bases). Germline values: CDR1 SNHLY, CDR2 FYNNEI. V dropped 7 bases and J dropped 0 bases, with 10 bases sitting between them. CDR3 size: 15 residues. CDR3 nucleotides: TGTGCCAGCAAGAATACAGGCTCTGGGGCCAACGTCCTGACTTTC. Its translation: CASKNTGSGANVLTF.

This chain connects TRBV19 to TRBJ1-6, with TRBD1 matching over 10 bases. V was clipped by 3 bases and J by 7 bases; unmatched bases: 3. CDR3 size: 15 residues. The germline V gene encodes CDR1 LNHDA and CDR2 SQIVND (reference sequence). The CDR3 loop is CASSIPGQGNSPLHF. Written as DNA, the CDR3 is TGTGCCAGTAGTATCCCGGGACAGGGGAATTCACCCCTCCACTTT.